These 9 T cell receptor beta chains came from one sample sequenced in a study of T cells expressing NK-cell markers. Using the 5' RACE reads, TCRdb records one entry per CDR3 protein without DNA. The sample is made up of about 260,000 distinct CDR3 sequences, and the top ten hold 4% to 5% of it. The sample comprised blood T cells: a sorted CD56 or NKG2C T cell subset, CD4+ or CD8+ T cells, or bulk PBMC T cells (not recorded which). Receptors originate from a woman aged 18 to 75 in good health.

The J gene is TRBJ1-4, the V gene TRBV18. CDR3 length equals 15 residues. Germline V gene lookup returns CDR1 KGHSH and CDR2 LQKENI. The CDR3 loop reads CASSPAGLRNEKLFF.

V is TRBV25-1 and J is TRBJ2-3. The CDR3 is 14 amino acids. The germline gives CDR1 MGHDK, CDR2 SYGVNS. CDR3 sequence reads: CASSRVGGTDTQYF. The full variable domain, completed using reference TRBV25-1 and TRBJ2-3, is EADIYQTPRYLVIGTGKKITLECSQTMGHDKMYWYQQDPGMELHLIHYSYGVNSTEKGDLSSESTVSRIRTEHFPLTLESARPSHTSQYLCASSRVGGTDTQYFGPGTRLTVL.

The V and J genes are TRBV5-1 and TRBJ1-5. The CDR3 length is 15 residues. Germline V lookup: CDR1 SGHRS, CDR2 YFSETQ. The CDR3 reads CASSLEGYSNQPQHF.

The chain has TRBV5-1 and TRBJ2-6; TCRdb calls TRBD1, which cannot be checked without DNA. The V gene's germline CDR1 is SGHRS and CDR2 YFSETQ. This CDR3 is built from 17 residues. This CDR3 reads CASSFVVSGSGANVLTF.

The chain is built from TRBV6-2 or TRBV6-3 and TRBJ2-3; TCRdb returns TRBD1, unconfirmable since there is no DNA. The germline V gene has CDR1 MNHEY and CDR2 SVGEGT. The CDR3 is 13 amino acids. The CDR3 sequence: CASTKPGTDTQYF.

The chain links TRBV28 to TRBJ1-1. The CDR3 covers 15 residues. Germline V gene lookup returns CDR1 MDHEN and CDR2 SYDVKM. The CDR3 is CASSLPARLGTEAFF. Based on the CDR3 plus reference TRBV28 and TRBJ1-1, the full variable domain is DVKVTQSSRYLVKRTGEKVFLECVQDMDHENMFWYRQDPGLGLRLIYFSYDVKMKEKGDIPEGYSVSREKKERFSLILESASTNQTSMYLCASSLPARLGTEAFFGQGTRLTVV.

The chain carries TRBV6-1 and TRBJ2-3; with no DNA, the TCRdb D assignment of TRBD2 cannot be verified. The CDR3 extends over 15 amino acids. CDR1 MNHNS and CDR2 SASEGT come from the germline V gene. The CDR3 sequence: CASRLQGLNTDTQYF.

The genes are TRBV5-4 and TRBJ1-4. CDR1 SGHNT and CDR2 YYREEE come from the germline V gene (reference sequence). The CDR3 covers 12 residues. The CDR3: CASSRVNEKLFF. The full variable domain, rest sourced from reference TRBV5-4 and TRBJ1-4, is ETGVTQSPTHLIKTRGQQVTLRCSSQSGHNTVSWYQQALGQGPQFIFQYYREEENGRGNFPPRFSGLQFPNYSSELNVNALELDDSALYLCASSRVNEKLFFGSGTQLSVL.

The gene calls are TRBV6-2 or TRBV6-3 and TRBJ1-1; TCRdb's D call, TRBD1, is unchecked because there is no DNA. Germline CDR1 MNHEY, CDR2 SVGEGT. The length of the CDR3 is 13 residues. This chain's CDR3 is CASSWTGNTEAFF.